This T cell receptor beta chain was sequenced in a study of CD8+ T cells in alopecia areata. Study summary: Administration of oral tofacitinib to treated patients was at 5 to 10 mg twice daily. Overall study findings and caveats: Against the mouse data, patients shared TCRs less clearly, possibly for HLA reasons. Expanded CD8+ clones among the top 100, and scalp clonality, were significantly decreased by tofacitinib.

On this clone: Its cognate antigen is unknown.

As the sequencing template, cDNA was produced by extracting RNA and reverse transcribing it. Sequenced by immunoSEQ multiplex PCR; TCRdb stores in-frame clones only, minus some. There are approximately 210,000 clones in the sample; less than 45% occur only once, and about 2.6% lies in the top ten. The sample's treatment: oral pan-JAK inhibitor, 5-10 mg twice daily. The source was CD4+ T cells sorted from blood, collected between weeks 36 and 40, from a patient treated with tofacitinib. The sequence was collected from a human donor with alopecia areata.

The CDR3 sequence: CASSANGERETQYF. CDR3 nucleotide sequence: TGTGCCAGCAGTGCTAATGGGGAGCGAGAGACCCAGTACTTC. The rearrangement uses TRBV6-5 and TRBJ2-5; D is possibly TRBD2 (5 bases). Per the germline V gene, CDR1 is MNHEY and CDR2 is SVGAGI. Deletions cut 5 bases from V and 4 bases from J, with 14 bases between. This CDR3 comprises 14 residues.